This T cell receptor beta chain originates from a study of shared clonotypes between healthy human individuals. Turning to the study itself: Researchers assigned three CD4 naive, three CD4 memory, two CD8 naive and one CD8 memory plate to each donor.

The authors divided CD4+ cells into CD45RA+ naive and CD45RA-negative memory subsets. Of note for this clone: Its antigen is not known. Distinct nucleotide sequences in the sample also encode this CDR3.

The V gene's germline CDR1 is SGHRS and CDR2 YFSETQ. Trimming stripped 0 bases from V and 1 base from J, with 8 bases between. The CDR3 has 14 residues. The repertoire was sequenced with immunoSEQ multiplex PCR; TCRdb's copy has only in-frame clones and lacks some. The sample lists under 1,900,000 clones, 98% occurring once. Study-level findings and limits: The diversity represented, both genetic and in exposure history, was limited by few donors.

The chain has TRBV5-1 and TRBJ2-7; a possible D gene is TRBD2 (5 bases). The sample consisted of naive CD4+ T cells sorted from blood. Subset indicated: CD45RA+ positively selected. The receptor was derived from a man aged 30 to 39 in good health. CDR3 sequence: CASSLAGESYEQYF. The DNA for the CDR3 is TGCGCCAGCAGCTTGGCCGGGGAGTCCTACGAGCAGTACTTC. Combining the CDR3 with reference TRBV5-1 and TRBJ2-7 gives the whole variable domain KAGVTQTPRYLIKTRGQQVTLSCSPISGHRSVSWYQQTPGQGLQFLFEYFSETQRNKGNFPGRFSGRQFSNSRSEMNVSTLELGDSALYLCASSLAGESYEQYFGPGTRLTVT.